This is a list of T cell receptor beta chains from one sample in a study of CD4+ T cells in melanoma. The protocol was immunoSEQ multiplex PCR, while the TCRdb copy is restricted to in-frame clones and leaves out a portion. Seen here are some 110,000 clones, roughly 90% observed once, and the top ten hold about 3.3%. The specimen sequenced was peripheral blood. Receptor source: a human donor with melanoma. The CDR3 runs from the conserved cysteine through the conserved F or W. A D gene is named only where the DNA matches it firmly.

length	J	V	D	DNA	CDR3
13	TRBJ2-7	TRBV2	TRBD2	TGTGCAAGCAAGGCTAGCGGTTTGTACGAGCAGTACTTC	CASKASGLYEQYF
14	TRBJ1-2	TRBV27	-	TGTGCCAGCAGAAGAGGCAGCCCCTCTTCTGGCTACACCTTC	CASRRGSPSSGYTF
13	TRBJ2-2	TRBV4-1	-	TGCGCACGGAGGGAGGGGGGCCACGGGGAGCTGTTTTTT	CARREGGHGELFF
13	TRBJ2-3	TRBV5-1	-	TGCGCCAGCAGTGCGGAGTCCACAGATACGCAGTATTTT	CASSAESTDTQYF
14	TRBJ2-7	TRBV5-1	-	TGCGCCAGCAGCTCTCAGACAGGCATCCGGGAGCAGTACTTC	CASSSQTGIREQYF
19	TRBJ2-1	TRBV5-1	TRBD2	TGCGCCAGCAGCTTGGAAGGTGGGCTAGCGGGATTTATCTACAATGAGCAGTTCTTC	CASSLEGGLAGFIYNEQFF
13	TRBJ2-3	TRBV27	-	TGTGCCAGCAGACACGACAGTACAGATACGCAGTATTTT	CASRHDSTDTQYF
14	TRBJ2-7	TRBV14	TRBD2	TGTGCCAGCAGCCCCGGACTAGCCACAAGCGAGCAGTACTTC	CASSPGLATSEQYF
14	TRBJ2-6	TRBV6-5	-	TGTGCCAGCAGTTACTCGAACGGGCCCAACGTCCTGACTTTC	CASSYSNGPNVLTF
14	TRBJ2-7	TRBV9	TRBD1	TGTGCCAGCAGCAGGACGACAGGGGGAAGTGAGCAGTACTTC	CASSRTTGGSEQYF
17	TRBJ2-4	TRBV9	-	TGTGCCAGCAGCGCCACTAGCTTCCCATTAGCCAAAAACATTCAGTACTTC	CASSATSFPLAKNIQYF
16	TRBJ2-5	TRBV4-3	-	TGCGCCAGCAGCCAAGCGCTGGCTAGCGGAGGGGGGACCCAGTACTTC	CASSQALASGGGTQYF
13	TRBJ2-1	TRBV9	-	TGTGCCAGCAGCACCGACAGAAACAATGAGCAGTTCTTC	CASSTDRNNEQFF
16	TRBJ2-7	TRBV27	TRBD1	TGTGCCAGCAGTCCTACAACCAGGGGGCAATCAGGCGAGCAGTACTTC	CASSPTTRGQSGEQYF
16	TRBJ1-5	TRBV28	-	TGTGCCAGCAGCACCCCCACAGGACCCTCCAATCAGCCCCAGCATTTT	CASSTPTGPSNQPQHF
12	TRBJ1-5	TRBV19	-	TGTGCCAGTAGTCTGGTTCAGCAGCCCCAGCATTTT	CASSLVQQPQHF
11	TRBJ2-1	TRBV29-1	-	TGCAACAACCAAAGCAACAATGAGCAGTTCTTC	CNNQSNNEQFF
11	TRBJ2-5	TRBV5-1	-	TGCGCCAGCTCCACGGGGGAGACCCAGTACTTC	CASSTGETQYF
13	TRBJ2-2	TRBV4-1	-	TGCGCCAGCAGCGAAGTTCCGGCCGGGGAGCTGTTTTTT	CASSEVPAGELFF
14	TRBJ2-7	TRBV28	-	TGTGCCAGCAGTTTATGGCACAGGGTCTACGAGCAGTACTTC	CASSLWHRVYEQYF
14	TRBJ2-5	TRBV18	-	TGTGCCAGCTCACCCAGTGGGGTCGGAGAGACCCAGTACTTC	CASSPSGVGETQYF